These 17 T cell receptor beta chains came from one sample sequenced in a study of T cell repertoires in cytomegalovirus infection. TCRdb used MiXCR to reprocess the reads, holding one entry per CDR3 protein. The sample contains about 920,000 distinct CDR3 sequences, 25% to 40% of which appear only once. No antigen has been assigned to these receptors. The input for sequencing was cultured CD8+ T cells from PBMCs, taken from culture after CMV antigen stimulation. The receptor set was obtained from a human donor in good health (CMV status not recorded). Some clones in this sample may be carry-over from other donors' samples.

The chain employs TRBV6-2 or TRBV6-3 and TRBJ2-7, with 11 bases that match TRBD2. There are 15 residues in the CDR3. The germline V gene has CDR1 MNHEY and CDR2 SVGEGT. The ends lost 5 bases at V and 5 bases at J; junction bases unmatched: 8. The CDR3 reads CASSPGTSGANEQYV. Written as DNA, the CDR3 is TGTGCCAGCAGTCCCGGGACTAGCGGCGCCAACGAGCAGTACGTC.

This chain connects TRBV2 to TRBJ2-2; D gene ambiguous. The germline V gene encodes CDR1 SNHLY and CDR2 FYNNEI. The CDR3 is 13 residues long. Trimming pared 4 bases from V and 5 bases from J, leaving 8 bases between. The CDR3 sequence is CASSGVGTGELFF. Here the CDR3 DNA reads TGTGCCAGCAGTGGTGTAGGGACCGGGGAGCTGTTTTTT.

This clonotype has more than one count but fewer than ten. This chain connects TRBV6-2 or TRBV6-3 to TRBJ2-7, with a tentative D call TRBD2 (6 bases). Germline V gene lookup returns CDR1 MNHEY and CDR2 SVGEGT. The ends were cut back, 0 bases at V and 7 bases at J, with 16 bases in the middle. The CDR3 is made up of 15 amino acids. CDR3 in DNA: TGTGCCAGCAGTTACTCGGAGGGTGCAATGGAGGAGCAGTACGTC. Residues: CASSYSEGAMEEQYV.

This clonotype has more than one count but fewer than ten. The rearrangement joins TRBV19 to TRBJ2-1, with TRBD2 identical over 8 bases. The trim removed 6 bases at V and 3 bases at J, leaving 7 bases unmatched. The CDR3 spans 15 residues. From germline, CDR1 is LNHDA and CDR2 SQIVND (reference sequence). CDR3 coding DNA: TGTGCCAGTAGCCTCCGGGGGGGGATCTACAATGAGCAGTTCTTC. This translates into CASSLRGGIYNEQFF.

V and J are TRBV19 and TRBJ1-5; D call uncertain. Deletions cut 2 bases from V and 5 bases from J, with 7 bases between. The germline V gene encodes CDR1 LNHDA and CDR2 SQIVND (reference sequence). The CDR3 runs 13 residues. The CDR3 protein is CASSITAHQPQHF. The CDR3 nucleotides read TGTGCCAGTAGTATAACAGCCCATCAGCCCCAGCATTTT.

The chain has TRBV7-9 and TRBJ1-1; possibly TRBD1 for D (6 bases). The length of the CDR3 is 15 residues. V lost 3 bases to trimming and J lost 0 bases, with 11 bases between them. Germline loops: CDR1 SEHNR, CDR2 FQNEAQ (reference sequence). The CDR3 DNA sequence: TGTGCCAGCAGCTTTCCACAGGGCATGAACACTGAAGCTTTCTTT. Amino acid sequence: CASSFPQGMNTEAFF. Supplemented by reference TRBV7-9 and TRBJ1-1, the full variable domain reads DTGVSQNPRHKITKRGQNVTFRCDPISEHNRLYWYRQTLGQGPEFLTYFQNEAQLEKSRLLSDRFSAERPKGSFSTLEIQRTEQGDSAMYLCASSFPQGMNTEAFFGQGTRLTVV.

This clonotype has at least ten counts. The chain recombines TRBV12-3 or TRBV12-4 with TRBJ2-5; 13 positions match TRBD2. This CDR3 has 16 residues. The J segment lost 5 bases and the V segment lost 2 bases, leaving 5 bases of the junction unmatched. The CDR3 here is CASSLTSGGAGETQYF. DNA of the CDR3: TGTGCCAGCAGTTTAACTAGCGGGGGGGCCGGTGAGACCCAGTACTTC.

This rearrangement joins TRBV5-4 to TRBJ2-4; 12 bases are a match to TRBD2. CDR1 and CDR2 from the germline V gene are SGHNT and YYREEE (reference sequence). V was clipped by 4 bases and J by 7 bases; unmatched bases: 21. This CDR3 comprises 20 residues. The CDR3 sequence is CASSPSFGTASGGAVNIQYF. DNA for the CDR3: TGTGCCAGCAGCCCCTCCTTCGGGACTGCTAGCGGGGGGGCCGTCAACATTCAGTACTTC.

This clonotype has more than one count but fewer than ten. The chain has TRBV28 and TRBJ2-3, with D tentatively TRBD1 (6 bases). The CDR3 extends over 15 amino acids. Looked up from germline, CDR1 is MDHEN and CDR2 is SYDVKM. Trimming shortened V by 2 bases and J by 2 bases, and 11 bases separated the two germline ends. The CDR3 protein is CASSLTTGLTDTQYF. The CDR3 bases are TGTGCCAGCAGTTTAACTACAGGGCTCACAGATACGCAGTATTTT.

This clonotype was recorded once. V and J are TRBV24-1 and TRBJ2-5; perhaps TRBD2 as D (5 bases). The V end was cut by 3 bases, the J end by 4 bases, with 5 bases between. The CDR3 runs 12 residues. CDR1 is KGHDR, CDR2 SFDVKD, per germline. The CDR3 loop is CATSDEGETQYF. CDR3 in DNA: TGTGCCACCAGTGATGAGGGAGAGACCCAGTACTTC.

This clonotype was counted between two and nine times. The chain combines TRBV7-2 with TRBJ2-5, with D possibly TRBD1 on 6 matching bases. The CDR3 has 17 residues. V lost 1 base, J lost 4 bases, and 19 bases lay in between. CDR1 is SGHTA and CDR2 is FQGNSA in the germline V gene. CDR3 loop: CASSLGYGQGYRETQYF. The CDR3, as DNA: TGTGCCAGCAGCTTAGGGTATGGTCAGGGGTATCGAGAGACCCAGTACTTC.

The J gene is TRBJ2-7, the V gene TRBV15; D uncertain. Looked up from germline, CDR1 is LNHNV and CDR2 is YYDKDF (reference sequence). This CDR3 region has 13 residues. V lost 1 base and J lost 3, with 7 bases in between. CDR3 nucleotide sequence: TGTGCCACCAGCAGAGCACGGTACTACGAGCAGTACGTC. It encodes CATSRARYYEQYV.

On this clonotype: This could be a read error, since a much larger clone is one nucleotide away. This chain joins TRBV27 and TRBJ1-6; possible D gene TRBD1, 6 bases. Germline CDR1 MNHEY, CDR2 SMNVEV (reference sequence). The CDR3 covers 22 residues. The CDR3 nucleotides read TGTACCAGCAGTTTTATAGGACAGCTTAGCCTCTCGTCTGAGTTCTATAATTCACCCCTCCACTTT. It is translated as CTSSFIGQLSLSSEFYNSPLHF.

This clonotype has only a few counts. The gene calls are TRBV5-8 and TRBJ2-1; 8 nucleotides align to TRBD1. The germline gives CDR1 SGHTS, CDR2 YDEGEE. The CDR3 extends over 18 amino acids. With 6 bases clipped from V and 0 bases from J, the junction kept 14 bases outside the gene matches. CDR3 amino acids: CASNGPQGAISSYNEQFF. The CDR3 nucleotides are TGTGCCAGCAATGGGCCGCAGGGGGCGATCAGCTCCTACAATGAGCAGTTCTTC.

The CDR3 loop is CAISESWEWVTHYSNQPQHF. The CDR3 DNA follows: TGTGCCATCAGTGAGTCCTGGGAATGGGTCACGCATTATAGCAATCAGCCCCAGCATTTT. V is TRBV10-3 and J is TRBJ1-5; D gene uncertain. V lost 0 bases, J lost 0 bases, and 21 bases lay in between. There are 20 residues in the CDR3. Germline V gene lookup returns CDR1 ENHRY and CDR2 SYGVKD.

The rearrangement links TRBV4-3 to TRBJ2-5; D perhaps matches TRBD1 (6 bases). The CDR3 totals 15 residues. V was shortened by 0 bases and J by 4 bases, with 12 bases between the two germline ends. Germline loops: CDR1 LGHNA, CDR2 YSLEER. The CDR3 DNA reads TGCGCCAGCAGCCAAGATTCAGGGGACGGAGAGACCCAGTACTTC. Its protein product is CASSQDSGDGETQYF.

This clonotype was detected only a few times. The chain carries TRBV19 and TRBJ1-1, with D uncertain. The CDR3 spans 13 residues. V was cut by 7 bases and J by 6 bases, with 15 bases left in between. Germline V gene lookup returns CDR1 LNHDA and CDR2 SQIVND (reference sequence). The CDR3 bases are TGTGCCAGTACCGCGTTGGTTGCCGCTGAAGCTTTCTTT. Translating it yields CASTALVAAEAFF.